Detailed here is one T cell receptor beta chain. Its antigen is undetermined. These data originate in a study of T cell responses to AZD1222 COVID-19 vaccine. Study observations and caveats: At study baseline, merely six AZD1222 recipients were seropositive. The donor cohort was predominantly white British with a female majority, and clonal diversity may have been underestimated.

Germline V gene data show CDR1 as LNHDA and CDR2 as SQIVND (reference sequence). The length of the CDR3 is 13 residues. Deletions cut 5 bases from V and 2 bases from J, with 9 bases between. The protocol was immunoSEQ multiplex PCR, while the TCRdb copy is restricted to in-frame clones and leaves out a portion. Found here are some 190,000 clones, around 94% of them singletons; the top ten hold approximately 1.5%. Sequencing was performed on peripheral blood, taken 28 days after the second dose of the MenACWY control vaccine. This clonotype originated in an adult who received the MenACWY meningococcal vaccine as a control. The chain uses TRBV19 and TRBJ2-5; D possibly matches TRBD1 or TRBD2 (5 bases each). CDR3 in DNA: TGTGCCAGTAGTTCAGGGACGCAAGAGACCCAGTACTTC. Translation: CASSSGTQETQYF. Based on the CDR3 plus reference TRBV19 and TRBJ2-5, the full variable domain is DGGITQSPKYLFRKEGQNVTLSCEQNLNHDAMYWYRQDPGQGLRLIYYSQIVNDFQKGDIAEGYSVSREKKESFPLTVTSAQKNPTAFYLCASSSGTQETQYFGPGTRLLVL.